This TCR beta chain was obtained from a study of T cell responses to AZD1222 COVID-19 vaccine. At the level of the study: Pooling covered second doses at about 4 or about 12 weeks.

Study-wide points: Regions 160-218 and 743-854 held dominance among vaccine-associated CD4 TCRs, which spanned spike.

Method: immunoSEQ multiplex PCR; TCRdb's copy keeps in-frame clones and lacks some. The repertoire holds some 150,000 clones, with 70% to 90% as singletons. As concerns this clone: The antigen remains undetermined.

With V trimmed by 3 bases and J by 7 bases, 2 bases remained unmatched. The CDR3 runs to 13 residues. Germline V gene data show CDR1 as WSHSY and CDR2 as SAAADI. J is TRBJ1-5 and V is TRBV10-2, with 8 bases aligning to TRBD1. The sequence derives from an adult in good health. Material: peripheral blood, obtained on day 0 of AZD1222 vaccination. The CDR3 protein is CASSDQGAQPQHF. CDR3 sequence (DNA): TGCGCCAGCAGTGATCAGGGGGCACAGCCCCAGCATTTT.